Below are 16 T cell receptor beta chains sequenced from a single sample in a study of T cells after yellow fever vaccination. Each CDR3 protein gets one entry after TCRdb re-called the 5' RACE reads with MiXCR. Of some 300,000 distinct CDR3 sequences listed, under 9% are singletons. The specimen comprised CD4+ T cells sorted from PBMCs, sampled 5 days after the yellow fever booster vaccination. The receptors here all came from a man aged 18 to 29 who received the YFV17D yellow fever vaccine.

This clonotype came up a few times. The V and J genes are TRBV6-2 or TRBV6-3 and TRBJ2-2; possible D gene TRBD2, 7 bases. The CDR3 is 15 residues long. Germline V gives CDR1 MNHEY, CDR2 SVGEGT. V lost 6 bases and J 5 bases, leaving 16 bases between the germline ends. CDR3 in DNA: TGTGCCAGCAGACCTGGGGGGGGCCGGACCGGGGAGCTGTTTTTT. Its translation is CASRPGGGRTGELFF.

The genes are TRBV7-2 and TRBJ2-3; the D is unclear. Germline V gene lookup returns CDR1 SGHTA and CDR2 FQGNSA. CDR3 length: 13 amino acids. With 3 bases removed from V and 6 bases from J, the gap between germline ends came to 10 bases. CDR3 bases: TGTGCCAGCAGCTTCGGCTCTGGGGATACGCAGTATTTT. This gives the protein CASSFGSGDTQYF. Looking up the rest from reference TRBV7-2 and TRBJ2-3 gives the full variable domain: GAGVSQSPSNKVTEKGKDVELRCDPISGHTALYWYRQSLGQGLEFLIYFQGNSAPDKSGLPSDRFSAERTGGSVSTLTIQRTQQEDSAVYLCASSFGSGDTQYFGPGTRLTVL.

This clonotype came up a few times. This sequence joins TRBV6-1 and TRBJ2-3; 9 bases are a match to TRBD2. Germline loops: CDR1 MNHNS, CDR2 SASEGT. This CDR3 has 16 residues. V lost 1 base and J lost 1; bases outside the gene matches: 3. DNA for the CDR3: TGTGCCAGCAGTGAAGTATTAGCGGGGGGCACAGATACGCAGTATTTT. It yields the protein CASSEVLAGGTDTQYF.

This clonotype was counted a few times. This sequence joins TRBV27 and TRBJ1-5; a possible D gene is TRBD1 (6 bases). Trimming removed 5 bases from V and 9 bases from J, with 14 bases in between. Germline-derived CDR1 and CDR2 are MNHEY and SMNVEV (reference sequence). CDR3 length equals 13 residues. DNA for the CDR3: TGTGCCAGCAGTCTGACAGGCCAGGGGCCCCAGCATTTT. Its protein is CASSLTGQGPQHF.

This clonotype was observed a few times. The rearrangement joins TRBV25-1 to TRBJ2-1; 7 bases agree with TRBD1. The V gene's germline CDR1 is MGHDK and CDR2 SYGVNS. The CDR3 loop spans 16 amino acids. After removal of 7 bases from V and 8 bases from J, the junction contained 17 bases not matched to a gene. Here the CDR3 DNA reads TGTGCCAGCAATGCCCCCTTCGGACAGGCCATGGATGAGCAGTTCTTC. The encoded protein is CASNAPFGQAMDEQFF.

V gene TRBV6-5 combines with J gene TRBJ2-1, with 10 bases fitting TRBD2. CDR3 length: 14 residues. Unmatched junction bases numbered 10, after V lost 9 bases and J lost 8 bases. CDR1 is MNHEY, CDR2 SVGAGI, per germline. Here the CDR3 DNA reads TGTGCCAGTCGACTGGGACTAGCGATGCATGAGCAGTTCTTC. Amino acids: CASRLGLAMHEQFF.

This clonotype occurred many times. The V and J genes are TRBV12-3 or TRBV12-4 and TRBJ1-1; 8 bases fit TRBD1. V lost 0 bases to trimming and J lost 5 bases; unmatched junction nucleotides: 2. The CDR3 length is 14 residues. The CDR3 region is CASSLARGLTEAFF. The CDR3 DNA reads TGTGCCAGCAGTTTAGCCAGGGGGCTGACTGAAGCTTTCTTT.

DNA of the CDR3: TGCGCCAGCAGCTTGGCGCTAAATTACCCTAACACAGATACGCAGTATTTT. Encoded protein: CASSLALNYPNTDTQYF. The chain links TRBV5-1 to TRBJ2-3; D remains unclear. Per germline, CDR1 SGHRS and CDR2 YFSETQ. With 0 bases removed from V and 2 bases from J, the gap between germline ends came to 16 bases. This CDR3 has 17 residues.

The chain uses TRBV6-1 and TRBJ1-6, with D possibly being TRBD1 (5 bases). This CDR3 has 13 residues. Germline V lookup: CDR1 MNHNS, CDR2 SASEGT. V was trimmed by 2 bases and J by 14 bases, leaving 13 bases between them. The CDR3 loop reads CASSESRGIALHF. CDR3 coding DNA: TGTGCCAGCAGTGAATCTAGGGGTATCGCCCTCCACTTT.

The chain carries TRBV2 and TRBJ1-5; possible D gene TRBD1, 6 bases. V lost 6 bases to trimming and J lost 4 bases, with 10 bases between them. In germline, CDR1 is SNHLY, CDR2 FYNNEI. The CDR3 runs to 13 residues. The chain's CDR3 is CASRAQGNQPQHF. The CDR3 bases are TGTGCCAGCAGGGCACAGGGAAATCAGCCCCAGCATTTT.

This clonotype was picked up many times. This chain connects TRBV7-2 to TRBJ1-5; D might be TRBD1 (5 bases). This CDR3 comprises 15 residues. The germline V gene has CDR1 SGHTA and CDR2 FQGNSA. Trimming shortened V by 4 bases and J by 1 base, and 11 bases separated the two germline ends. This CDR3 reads CASSSTPGSNQPQHF. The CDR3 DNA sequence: TGTGCCAGCAGCTCCACTCCAGGGAGCAATCAGCCCCAGCATTTT. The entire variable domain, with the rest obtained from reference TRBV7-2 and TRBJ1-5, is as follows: GAGVSQSPSNKVTEKGKDVELRCDPISGHTALYWYRQSLGQGLEFLIYFQGNSAPDKSGLPSDRFSAERTGGSVSTLTIQRTQQEDSAVYLCASSSTPGSNQPQHFGDGTRLSIL.

CDR3 protein: CASSQDSAGGREQYF. The CDR3 nucleotides are TGTGCCAGCAGCCAAGATTCAGCGGGGGGGCGCGAGCAGTACTTC. This chain connects TRBV3-1 to TRBJ2-7; 10 positions agree with TRBD2. There are 15 residues in the CDR3. In germline, CDR1 is LGHDT, CDR2 YNNKEL (reference sequence). Trimming removed 0 bases from V and 6 bases from J; junction bases left unmatched: 5.

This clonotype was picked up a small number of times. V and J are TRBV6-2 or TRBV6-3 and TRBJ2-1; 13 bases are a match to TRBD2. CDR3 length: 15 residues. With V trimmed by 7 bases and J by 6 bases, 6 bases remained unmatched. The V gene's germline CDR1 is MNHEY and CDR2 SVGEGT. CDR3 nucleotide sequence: TGTGCCAGCACCACGACTAGCGGGGGGTTCAATGAGCAGTTCTTC. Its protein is CASTTTSGGFNEQFF.

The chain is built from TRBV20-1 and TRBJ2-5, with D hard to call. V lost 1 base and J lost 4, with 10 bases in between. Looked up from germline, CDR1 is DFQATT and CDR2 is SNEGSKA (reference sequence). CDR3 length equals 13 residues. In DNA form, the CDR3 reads TGCAGTGCTAGAGGCCCCCCGGGAGAGACCCAGTACTTC. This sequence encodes CSARGPPGETQYF.

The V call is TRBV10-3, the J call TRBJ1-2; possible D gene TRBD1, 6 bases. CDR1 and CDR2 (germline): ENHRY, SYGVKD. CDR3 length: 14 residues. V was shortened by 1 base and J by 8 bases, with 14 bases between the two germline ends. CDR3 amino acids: CAISELNRETGYTF. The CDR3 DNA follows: TGTGCCATCAGTGAGTTGAACAGGGAAACCGGCTACACCTTC.

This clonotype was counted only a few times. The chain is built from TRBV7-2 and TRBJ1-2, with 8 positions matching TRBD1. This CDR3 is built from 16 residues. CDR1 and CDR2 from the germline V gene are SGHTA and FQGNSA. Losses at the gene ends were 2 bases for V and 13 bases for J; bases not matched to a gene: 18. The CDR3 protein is CASSLTQLGQGGYGTF. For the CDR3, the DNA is TGTGCCAGCAGCTTAACTCAACTAGGACAGGGTGGTTACGGCACCTTC.